This T cell receptor beta chain derives from a study of blood T cell repertoires in COVID-19. The data were produced by immunoSEQ multiplex PCR, yet TCRdb's version contains in-frame clones alone and is incomplete. The sample has 91,000 or so clones, around 80% seen once. There are 15 residues in the CDR3. Losses at the gene ends were 0 bases for V and 1 base for J; bases not matched to a gene: 0. Germline V CDR1 and CDR2: MNHNY, SVGAGI (reference sequence). The chain joins TRBV6-6 to TRBJ2-1; 7 bases are a match to TRBD1. The sequencing sample was made of peripheral blood. The receptor comes from a man aged 50-59 years with active or convalescent COVID-19. CDR3 nucleotide sequence: TGTGCCAGCAGTTACTCGACAGGGTCCTACAATGAGCAGTTCTTC. Amino acids: CASSYSTGSYNEQFF.